The next 26 T cell receptor beta chains were all read from a single sample in a study of T cells after yellow fever vaccination. A single record per CDR3 protein comes from TCRdb applying MiXCR to the 5' RACE reads. The table lists 300,000 to 350,000 distinct CDR3 sequences, roughly 10% of them singletons. Material: CD4+ T cells sorted from PBMCs, obtained 45 days after the yellow fever booster vaccination. These receptors all stem from a man between 18 and 29 years old who received the YFV17D yellow fever vaccine.

This clonotype was picked up a small number of times. The chain has TRBV7-2 and TRBJ2-3, with D unresolved. CDR1 and CDR2 from the germline V gene are SGHTA and FQGNSA. CDR3 size: 15 residues. V lost 0 bases and J lost 0, with 7 bases in between. The CDR3 is CASSLAIHSTDTQYF. For the CDR3, the DNA is TGTGCCAGCAGCTTAGCTATCCATAGCACAGATACGCAGTATTTT.

The sample holds a few counts of this clonotype. V usage is TRBV28 and J usage is TRBJ1-4; TRBD1 aligns across 7 bases. Per the germline V gene, CDR1 is MDHEN and CDR2 is SYDVKM. The CDR3 has 14 amino acids. With 4 bases clipped from V and 7 bases from J, the junction kept 6 bases outside the gene matches. As DNA, the CDR3 is TGTGCCAGCAGTTCCGGACAGGAAGGTGAAAAACTGTTTTTT. Its translation is CASSSGQEGEKLFF.

This clonotype was seen at least ten times. The V gene is TRBV29-1, the J gene TRBJ1-1; D remains ambiguous. Germline V gives CDR1 SQVTM, CDR2 ANQGSEA. The CDR3 contains 12 residues. V lost 7 bases to trimming and J lost 5 bases, with 14 bases between them. The CDR3 loop is CSAHPSWTEAFF. The CDR3 DNA reads TGCAGCGCCCATCCATCATGGACTGAAGCTTTCTTT.

A few counts support this clonotype. This chain connects TRBV5-1 to TRBJ2-1; perhaps TRBD1 as D (5 bases). This CDR3 is 14 amino acids long. V shed 1 base and J shed 5 bases, with 10 bases lying between them. CDR1 and CDR2 from the germline V gene are SGHRS and YFSETQ. This CDR3 reads CASSLRGQDNEQFF. The CDR3 DNA follows: TGCGCCAGCAGCTTGAGGGGCCAGGACAATGAGCAGTTCTTC.

This clonotype was detected ten times or more. V usage is TRBV4-1 and J usage is TRBJ1-5; D is ambiguous. V was clipped by 6 bases and J by 5 bases, with 11 bases between them. CDR3 length equals 13 residues. The germline V gene encodes CDR1 MGHRA and CDR2 YSYEKL. CDR3 protein: CASSNGVDQPQHF. The CDR3 coding sequence is TGCGCCAGCAGTAACGGAGTCGATCAGCCCCAGCATTTT.

The sample holds a few counts of this clonotype. This chain links TRBV5-4 with TRBJ1-6; 9 bases fit TRBD1. V gave up 5 bases and J gave up 10 bases; unmatched junction bases: 7. The germline gives CDR1 SGHNT, CDR2 YYREEE (reference sequence). The CDR3 totals 14 residues. The CDR3 coding sequence is TGTGCCAGCAGTTCGGACAGGGGTCACTCACCCCTCCACTTT. Translation: CASSSDRGHSPLHF.

This clonotype turned up a few times. The V call is TRBV7-2, the J call TRBJ1-4, with D tentatively TRBD1 (5 bases). CDR1 and CDR2 from the germline V gene are SGHTA and FQGNSA. Trimming removed 5 bases at V and 8 bases at J, with 15 bases between. This CDR3 comprises 14 residues. Here the CDR3 reads CASSPGGLGEKLFF. For the CDR3, the DNA is TGTGCCAGCAGCCCGGGGGGTTTGGGAGAAAAACTGTTTTTT.

This rearrangement joins TRBV23-1 to TRBJ2-2, with a possible D match to TRBD2 (5 bases). TRBV23-1 is an ORF, with its function uncertain. The ends were cut back, 4 bases at V and 3 bases at J, with 9 bases in the middle. The CDR3 has 14 residues. CDR3 region: CASSRRGHTGELFF. DNA of the CDR3: TGCGCCAGCAGTCGGAGAGGGCACACCGGGGAGCTGTTTTTT.

The chain couples TRBV5-1 to TRBJ2-5, with TRBD1 matching over 7 bases. J gave up 3 bases and V 5 bases, and 4 bases lay outside the gene matches. The CDR3 contains 13 residues. CDR1 is SGHRS and CDR2 is YFSETQ in the germline V gene. CDR3 loop: CASRTGTEETQYF. The CDR3, as DNA: TGCGCCAGCAGGACCGGGACAGAAGAGACCCAGTACTTC.

This clonotype was detected a few times. The chain has TRBV4-3 and TRBJ1-2, with D unclear. This CDR3 contains 15 residues. From germline, CDR1 is LGHNA and CDR2 YSLEER. V was pared by 0 bases and J by 3 bases, with 11 bases between. The chain's CDR3 is CASSQDVAADYGYTF. CDR3 bases: TGCGCCAGCAGCCAAGATGTGGCGGCCGACTATGGCTACACCTTC.

This clonotype was observed a few times. The CDR3 nucleotides are TGCGCCAGCAGCTACCCGCCGGGACACAAAGAAGAGACCCAGTACTTC. Translation: CASSYPPGHKEETQYF. The chain uses TRBV4-1 and TRBJ2-5; D may be TRBD1 (6 bases). This CDR3 region has 16 residues. Looked up from germline, CDR1 is MGHRA and CDR2 is YSYEKL. V was clipped by 5 bases and J by 3 bases, with 19 bases between them.

The table lists this clonotype with many counts. The chain has TRBV12-3 or TRBV12-4 and TRBJ2-2, with D possibly being TRBD2 (5 bases). The CDR3 runs to 18 residues. The ends were cut back, 2 bases at V and 6 bases at J, with 22 bases in the middle. CDR3 loop: CASSLPRIGVGGAGELFF. The CDR3 region has the DNA TGTGCCAGCAGTTTACCGCGAATCGGGGTCGGTGGCGCCGGGGAGCTGTTTTTT.

This chain links TRBV2 with TRBJ2-2; the D gene is possibly TRBD2 (7 bases). Germline assignment: CDR1 SNHLY and CDR2 FYNNEI. The CDR3 runs to 15 residues. Deletions cut 10 bases from V and 6 bases from J, with 21 bases between. For the CDR3, the DNA is TGTGCCAACACGCGAGGGGGGACTATGGCCGGGGAGCTGTTTTTT. Translating gives CANTRGGTMAGELFF.

This chain uses TRBV12-3 or TRBV12-4 with TRBJ1-4, with unresolved D. The CDR3 is 11 residues long. Deletions cut 6 bases from V and 12 bases from J, with 11 bases between. The CDR3 DNA follows: TGTGCCAGCAGCAAGGCGGGAGAACTGTTTTTT. This sequence encodes CASSKAGELFF.

The chain couples TRBV6-5 to TRBJ1-2, with a weak D call TRBD1 (6 bases). V lost 1 base and J lost 7, with 16 bases in between. This CDR3 comprises 15 residues. Germline V gives CDR1 MNHEY, CDR2 SVGAGI. CDR3 sequence reads: CASSYLGHPLGGYTF. CDR3 nucleotide sequence: TGTGCCAGCAGTTACTTGGGACACCCTCTTGGTGGCTACACCTTC.

This clonotype was seen more than once but under ten times. This chain connects TRBV4-1 to TRBJ2-3; D not certain. V was pared by 7 bases and J by 1 base, with 9 bases between. This CDR3 has 13 amino acids. The germline gives CDR1 MGHRA, CDR2 YSYEKL. CDR3 nucleotide sequence: TGCGCCAGCATGGGGTGGGGCACAGATACGCAGTATTTT. Its protein product is CASMGWGTDTQYF.

This sequence joins TRBV29-1 and TRBJ2-1, with D hard to call. V lost 2 bases and J 0 bases, leaving 8 bases between the germline ends. This CDR3 has 14 residues. Germline V CDR1 and CDR2: SQVTM, ANQGSEA. The CDR3 spells CSVEYLDSYNEQFF. The CDR3 DNA sequence: TGCAGCGTTGAATACCTGGACTCCTACAATGAGCAGTTCTTC.

V usage is TRBV20-1 and J usage is TRBJ2-1; 15 bases are shared with TRBD2. The trim removed 0 bases at V and 8 bases at J, leaving 8 bases unmatched. CDR3 length: 17 residues. Germline CDR1 reads DFQATT; CDR2 reads SNEGSKA (reference sequence). For the CDR3, the DNA is TGCAGTGCTAGAGATCCCGGGACTAGCGGGGGGCCACATGAGCAGTTCTTC. This sequence encodes CSARDPGTSGGPHEQFF.

This clonotype has only a few counts. The rearrangement joins TRBV19 to TRBJ2-2; D is perhaps TRBD1 (5 bases). The CDR3 sequence is 14 residues long. Germline V gene lookup returns CDR1 LNHDA and CDR2 SQIVND (reference sequence). Trimming left V 5 bases short and J 4 bases short, with 11 bases between. CDR3 bases: TGTGCCAGTAGTGAGCAGGGTGTCACCGGGGAGCTGTTTTTT. Its protein is CASSEQGVTGELFF.

The chain joins TRBV4-3 to TRBJ2-2, with D uncertain. The CDR3 totals 17 residues. The V gene's germline CDR1 is LGHNA and CDR2 YSLEER. Between the trimmed V and J ends, which lost 0 bases and 0 bases, there was a span of 11 bases. Written as DNA, the CDR3 is TGCGCCAGCAGCCAAGAGGAATATCTCGCGAACACCGGGGAGCTGTTTTTT. This sequence encodes CASSQEEYLANTGELFF.

The J gene is TRBJ2-7, the V gene TRBV19; D is possibly TRBD1 (5 bases). There are 17 residues in the CDR3. V was trimmed by 4 bases and J by 0 bases, leaving 19 bases between them. Germline lookup yields CDR1 LNHDA and CDR2 SQIVND (reference sequence). The CDR3 sequence: CASSKARTTITSYEQYF. In DNA, the CDR3 is TGTGCCAGTAGTAAAGCTAGGACAACCATTACCTCCTACGAGCAGTACTTC.

The V and J genes are TRBV12-3 or TRBV12-4 and TRBJ1-5; 8 nucleotides match TRBD1. The junction had 13 bases not matched to a gene; V was cut back by 2 bases and J by 13 bases. The CDR3 totals 15 residues. CDR3 amino acids: CASSLYGSGDRLQHF. The CDR3 coding sequence is TGTGCCAGCAGTTTATATGGGTCAGGGGACAGGCTTCAGCATTTT.

The chain has TRBV19 and TRBJ1-4; D call uncertain. This CDR3 has 15 residues. Germline assignment: CDR1 LNHDA and CDR2 SQIVND (reference sequence). Between the trimmed V and J ends, which lost 3 bases and 2 bases, there was a span of 10 bases. The CDR3 sequence is CASSITALTNEKLFF. The CDR3 nucleotides are TGTGCCAGTAGTATCACCGCACTTACTAATGAAAAACTGTTTTTT.

This rearrangement joins TRBV29-1 to TRBJ1-1; D remains ambiguous. Germline loops: CDR1 SQVTM, CDR2 ANQGSEA. V lost 0 bases to trimming and J lost 0 bases, with 8 bases between them. The CDR3 loop spans 14 amino acids. CDR3 loop: CSVEDLLMNTEAFF. CDR3 DNA: TGCAGCGTTGAAGATCTTCTCATGAACACTGAAGCTTTCTTT. Supplemented by reference TRBV29-1 and TRBJ1-1, the full variable domain reads SAVISQKPSRDICQRGTSLTIQCQVDSQVTMMFWYRQQPGQSLTLIATANQGSEATYESGFVIDKFPISRPNLTFSTLTVSNMSPEDSSIYLCSVEDLLMNTEAFFGQGTRLTVV.

This clonotype was counted only a few times. This chain connects TRBV7-6 to TRBJ2-1; D is perhaps TRBD2 (6 bases). The CDR3 sequence is 13 residues long. CDR1 SGHVS and CDR2 FNYEAQ come from the germline V gene. Trimming cost V 5 bases and J 10 bases, with 15 bases left between them. CDR3 nucleotides: TGTGCCAGCAGCAGGGACTTTCGGAGGGAGCAGTTCTTC. It codes for CASSRDFRREQFF. The complete variable domain, with remaining parts taken from reference TRBV7-6 and TRBJ2-1, reads GAGVSQSPRYKVTKRGQDVALRCDPISGHVSLYWYRQALGQGPEFLTYFNYEAQQDKSGLPNDRFSAERPEGSISTLTIQRTEQRDSAMYRCASSRDFRREQFFGPGTRLTVL.

The CDR3 spells CSARGGWGLHGYTF. In nucleotides, the CDR3 is TGCAGTGCTAGAGGTGGATGGGGGTTACATGGCTACACCTTC. J is TRBJ1-2 and V is TRBV20-1; the D gene is possibly TRBD1 (5 bases). This CDR3 is 14 amino acids long. CDR1 is DFQATT and CDR2 is SNEGSKA in the germline V gene (reference sequence). V lost 1 base and J 6 bases, leaving 15 bases between the germline ends.